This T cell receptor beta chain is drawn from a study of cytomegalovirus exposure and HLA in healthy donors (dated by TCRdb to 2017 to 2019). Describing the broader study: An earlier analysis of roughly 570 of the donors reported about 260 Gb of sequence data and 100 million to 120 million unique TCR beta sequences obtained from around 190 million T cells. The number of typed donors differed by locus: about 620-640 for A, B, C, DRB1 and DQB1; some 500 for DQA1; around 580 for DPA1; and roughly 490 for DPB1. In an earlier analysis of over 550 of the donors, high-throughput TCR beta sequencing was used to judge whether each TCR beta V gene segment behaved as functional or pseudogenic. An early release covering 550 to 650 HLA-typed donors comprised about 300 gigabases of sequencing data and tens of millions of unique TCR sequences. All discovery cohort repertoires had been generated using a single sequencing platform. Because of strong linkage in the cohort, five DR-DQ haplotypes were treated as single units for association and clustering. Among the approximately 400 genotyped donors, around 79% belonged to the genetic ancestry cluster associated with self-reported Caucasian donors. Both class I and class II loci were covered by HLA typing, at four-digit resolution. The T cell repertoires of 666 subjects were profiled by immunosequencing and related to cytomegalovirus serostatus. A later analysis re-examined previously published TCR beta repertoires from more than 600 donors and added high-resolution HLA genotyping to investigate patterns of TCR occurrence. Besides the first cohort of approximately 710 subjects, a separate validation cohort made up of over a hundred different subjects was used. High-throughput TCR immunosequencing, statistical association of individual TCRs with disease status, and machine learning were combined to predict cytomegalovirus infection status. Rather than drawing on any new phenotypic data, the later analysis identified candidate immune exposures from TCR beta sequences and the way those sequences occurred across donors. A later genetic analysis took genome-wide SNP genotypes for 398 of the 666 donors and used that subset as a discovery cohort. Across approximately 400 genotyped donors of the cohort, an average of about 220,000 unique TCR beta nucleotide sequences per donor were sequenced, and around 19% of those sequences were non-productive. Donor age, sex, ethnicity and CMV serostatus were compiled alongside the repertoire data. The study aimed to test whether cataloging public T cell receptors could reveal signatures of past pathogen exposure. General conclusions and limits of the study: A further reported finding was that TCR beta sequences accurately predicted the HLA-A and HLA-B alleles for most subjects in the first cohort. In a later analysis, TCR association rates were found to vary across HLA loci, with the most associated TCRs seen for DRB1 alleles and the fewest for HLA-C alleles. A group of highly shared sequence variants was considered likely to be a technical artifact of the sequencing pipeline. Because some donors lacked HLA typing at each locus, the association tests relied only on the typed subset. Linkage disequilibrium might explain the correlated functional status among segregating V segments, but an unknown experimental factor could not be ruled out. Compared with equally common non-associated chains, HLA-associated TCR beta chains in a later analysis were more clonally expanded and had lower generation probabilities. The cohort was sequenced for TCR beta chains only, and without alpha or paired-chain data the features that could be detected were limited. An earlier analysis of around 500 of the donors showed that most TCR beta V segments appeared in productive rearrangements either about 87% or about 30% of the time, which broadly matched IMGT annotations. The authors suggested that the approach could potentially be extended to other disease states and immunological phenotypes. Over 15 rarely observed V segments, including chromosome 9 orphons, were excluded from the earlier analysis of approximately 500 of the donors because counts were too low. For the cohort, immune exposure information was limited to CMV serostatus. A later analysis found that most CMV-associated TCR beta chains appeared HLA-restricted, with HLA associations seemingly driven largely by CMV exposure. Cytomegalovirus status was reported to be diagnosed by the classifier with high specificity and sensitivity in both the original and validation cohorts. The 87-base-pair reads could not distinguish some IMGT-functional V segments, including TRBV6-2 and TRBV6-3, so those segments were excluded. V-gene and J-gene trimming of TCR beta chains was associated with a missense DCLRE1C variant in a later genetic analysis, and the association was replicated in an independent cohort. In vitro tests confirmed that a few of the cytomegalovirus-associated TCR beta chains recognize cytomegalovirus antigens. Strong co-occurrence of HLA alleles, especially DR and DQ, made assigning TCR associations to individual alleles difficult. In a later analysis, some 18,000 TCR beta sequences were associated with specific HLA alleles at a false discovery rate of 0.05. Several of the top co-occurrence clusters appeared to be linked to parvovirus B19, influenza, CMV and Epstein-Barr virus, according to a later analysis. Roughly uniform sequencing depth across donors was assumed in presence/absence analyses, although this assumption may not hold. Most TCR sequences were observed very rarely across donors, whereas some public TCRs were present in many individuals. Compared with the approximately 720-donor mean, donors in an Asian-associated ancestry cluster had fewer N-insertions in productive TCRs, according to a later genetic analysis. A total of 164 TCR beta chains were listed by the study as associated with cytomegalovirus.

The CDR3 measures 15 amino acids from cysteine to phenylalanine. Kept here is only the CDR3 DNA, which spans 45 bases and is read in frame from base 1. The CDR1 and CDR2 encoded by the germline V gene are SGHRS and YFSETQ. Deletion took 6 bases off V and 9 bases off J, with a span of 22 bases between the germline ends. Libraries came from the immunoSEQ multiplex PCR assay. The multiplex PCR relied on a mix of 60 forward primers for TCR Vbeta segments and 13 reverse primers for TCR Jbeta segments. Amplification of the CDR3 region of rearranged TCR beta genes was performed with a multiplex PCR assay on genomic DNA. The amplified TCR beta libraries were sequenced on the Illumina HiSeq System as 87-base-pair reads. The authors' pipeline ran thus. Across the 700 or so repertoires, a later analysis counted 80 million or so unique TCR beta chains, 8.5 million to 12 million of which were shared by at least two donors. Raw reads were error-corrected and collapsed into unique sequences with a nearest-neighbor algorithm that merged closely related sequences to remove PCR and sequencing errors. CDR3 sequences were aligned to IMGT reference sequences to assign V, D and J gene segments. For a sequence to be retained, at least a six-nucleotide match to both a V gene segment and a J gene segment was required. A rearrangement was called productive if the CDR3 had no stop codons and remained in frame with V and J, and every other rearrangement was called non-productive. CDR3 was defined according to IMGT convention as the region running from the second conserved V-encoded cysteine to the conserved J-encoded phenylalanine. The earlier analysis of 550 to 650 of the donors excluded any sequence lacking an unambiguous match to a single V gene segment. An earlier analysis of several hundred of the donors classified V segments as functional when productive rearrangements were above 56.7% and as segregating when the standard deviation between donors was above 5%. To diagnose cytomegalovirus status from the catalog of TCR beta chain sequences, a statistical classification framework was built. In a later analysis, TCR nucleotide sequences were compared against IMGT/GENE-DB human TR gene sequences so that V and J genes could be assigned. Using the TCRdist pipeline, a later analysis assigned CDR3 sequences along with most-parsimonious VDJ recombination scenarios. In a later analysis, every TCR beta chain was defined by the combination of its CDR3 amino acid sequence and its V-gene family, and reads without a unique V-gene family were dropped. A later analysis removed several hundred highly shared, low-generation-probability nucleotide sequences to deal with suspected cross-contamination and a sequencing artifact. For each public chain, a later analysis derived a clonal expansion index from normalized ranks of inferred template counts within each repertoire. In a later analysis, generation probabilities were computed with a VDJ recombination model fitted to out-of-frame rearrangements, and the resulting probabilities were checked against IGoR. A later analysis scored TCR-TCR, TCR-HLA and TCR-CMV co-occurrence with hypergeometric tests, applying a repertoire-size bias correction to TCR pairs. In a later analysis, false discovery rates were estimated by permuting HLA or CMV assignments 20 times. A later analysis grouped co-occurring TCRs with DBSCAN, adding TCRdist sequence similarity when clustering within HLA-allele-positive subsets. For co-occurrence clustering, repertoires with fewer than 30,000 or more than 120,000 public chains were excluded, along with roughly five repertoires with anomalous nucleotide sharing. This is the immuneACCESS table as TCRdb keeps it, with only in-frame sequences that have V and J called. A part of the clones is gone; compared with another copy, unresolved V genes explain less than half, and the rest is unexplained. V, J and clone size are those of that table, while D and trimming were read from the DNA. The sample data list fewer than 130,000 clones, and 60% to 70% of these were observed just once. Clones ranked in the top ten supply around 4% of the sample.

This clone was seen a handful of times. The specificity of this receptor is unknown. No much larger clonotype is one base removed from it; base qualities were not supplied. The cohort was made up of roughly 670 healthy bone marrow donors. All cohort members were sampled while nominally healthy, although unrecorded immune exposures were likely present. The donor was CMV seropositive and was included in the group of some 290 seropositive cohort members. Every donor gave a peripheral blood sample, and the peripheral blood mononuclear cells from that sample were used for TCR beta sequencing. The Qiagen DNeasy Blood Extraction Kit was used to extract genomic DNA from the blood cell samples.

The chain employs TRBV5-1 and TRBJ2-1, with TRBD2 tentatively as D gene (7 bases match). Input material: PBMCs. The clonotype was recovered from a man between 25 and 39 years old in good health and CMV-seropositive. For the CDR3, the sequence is CASTRGGEGGSEQFF. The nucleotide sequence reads TGCGCCAGCACCCGAGGGGGGGAGGGGGGCAGTGAGCAGTTCTTC.